What follows are 16 T cell receptor beta chains derived from one specimen sequenced in a study of regulatory dendritic cells for organ transplantation. The protocol was immunoSEQ multiplex PCR, while the TCRdb copy is restricted to in-frame clones and leaves out a portion. Here the sample spans some 35,000 clones, 85% to 90% being singletons. The sample was naive CD4+ T cells from blood. The subset here: CD45RA+ naive T cells. The source of these receptors is a human donor in good health.

V is TRBV6-6 and J is TRBJ2-7; maybe TRBD2 (6 bases). The CDR3 sequence is 13 residues long. Germline V gene data show CDR1 as MNHNY and CDR2 as SVGAGI (reference sequence). Trimming shortened V by 6 bases and J by 1 base, and 10 bases separated the two germline ends. The CDR3, as DNA: TGTGCCAGCAGCGCCGCGGGATCCTACGAGCAGTACTTC. Protein product: CASSAAGSYEQYF.

The chain links TRBV5-5 to TRBJ1-2, with no clear D. Trimming removed 4 bases at V and 1 base at J, with 14 bases between. The CDR3 extends over 15 amino acids. Per the germline V gene, CDR1 is SGHKS and CDR2 is YYEKEE (reference sequence). The CDR3 sequence: CASSGERGLNYGYTF. The CDR3 coding sequence is TGTGCCAGCAGCGGGGAAAGAGGGCTTAACTATGGCTACACCTTC.

The V and J genes are TRBV6-5 and TRBJ2-5, with D unclear. Judging by the DNA end, TRBJ2-7 fits better; the J call may be wrong. Germline lookup yields CDR1 MNHEY and CDR2 SVGAGI. The CDR3 contains 13 residues. The CDR3 sequence is CASGEKSSYEQYF. Written as DNA, the CDR3 is TGTGCCAGCGGGGAAAAAAGCTCCTACGAGCAGTACTTC.

In nucleotides, the CDR3 is TGTGCCTGGAGTCGGAATAGCAATCAGCCCCAGCATTTT. This translates into CAWSRNSNQPQHF. This chain connects TRBV30 to TRBJ1-5; no definite D call. From germline, CDR1 is GTSNPN and CDR2 SVGIG (reference sequence). Trimming took off 2 bases at V and 0 bases at J, with 5 bases between the two ends. The CDR3 spans 13 residues.

The chain uses TRBV4-2 and TRBJ2-7; TRBD2 matches at 11 bases. This CDR3 contains 14 residues. Unmatched junction bases numbered 7, after V lost 6 bases and J lost 6 bases. In germline, CDR1 is LGHNA, CDR2 YNFKEQ. CDR3 sequence (DNA): TGTGCCAGCAGAGGGACTAGCGGTCCGGGCGAGCAGTACTTC. This gives the protein CASRGTSGPGEQYF.

The V call is TRBV7-6, the J call TRBJ2-7, with D unresolved. The length of the CDR3 is 11 residues. CDR1 SGHVS and CDR2 FNYEAQ come from the germline V gene. The V gene lost 2 bases and the J gene lost 4 bases, with 3 bases spanning the gap. CDR3 amino acids: CASSLSYEQYF. CDR3 sequence (DNA): TGTGCCAGCAGCTTATCGTACGAGCAGTACTTC.

The chain is built from TRBV5-4 and TRBJ1-5; D perhaps matches TRBD1 (5 bases). Trimming stripped 0 bases from V and 7 bases from J, with 11 bases between. The CDR3 extends over 14 amino acids. Per the germline V gene, CDR1 is SGHNT and CDR2 is YYREEE (reference sequence). CDR3 loop: CASSLDRSGQPQHF. CDR3 DNA sequence: TGTGCCAGCAGCTTGGACAGGTCCGGGCAGCCCCAGCATTTT.

This chain links TRBV7-2 with TRBJ2-5; TRBD1 matches 8 bases. Trimming at V came to 6 bases and at J to 5 bases, leaving 5 bases not matched to a gene. The CDR3 totals 13 residues. CDR1 and CDR2 (germline): SGHTA, FQGNSA. The CDR3 region has the DNA TGTGCCAGCAGTCCGGACAGGGTGGAGACCCAGTACTTC. Translating gives CASSPDRVETQYF.

The J gene is TRBJ2-3, the V gene TRBV10-3, with 7 bases aligning to TRBD1. J gave up 7 bases and V 11 bases, and 12 bases lay outside the gene matches. From germline, CDR1 is ENHRY and CDR2 SYGVKD. The CDR3 is made up of 13 amino acids. CDR3 DNA sequence: TGTGCCGCGCTGCGTGACAGGGACCATACGCAGTATTTT. Its translation: CAALRDRDHTQYF.

The chain employs TRBV27 and TRBJ2-3; D is perhaps TRBD2 (6 bases). The CDR3 loop spans 15 amino acids. Germline assignment: CDR1 MNHEY and CDR2 SMNVEV (reference sequence). Between the trimmed V and J ends, which lost 3 bases and 2 bases, there was a span of 12 bases. CDR3 DNA sequence: TGTGCCAGCAGTTTTGGACGGGGACTCACAGATACGCAGTATTTT. The encoded protein is CASSFGRGLTDTQYF.

This chain joins TRBV15 and TRBJ2-7; tentative D call: TRBD1 (5 bases). The germline gives CDR1 LNHNV, CDR2 YYDKDF (reference sequence). The CDR3 has 13 amino acids. The V gene lost 0 bases and the J gene lost 5 bases, with 8 bases spanning the gap. The CDR3 nucleotides are TGTGCCACCAGCAGAGAGGGCAGGGACGAGCAGTACTTC. Translating it yields CATSREGRDEQYF.

The gene calls are TRBV19 and TRBJ1-2; possible D gene TRBD1, 6 bases. Deletions cut 1 base from V and 8 bases from J, with 17 bases between. Germline V CDR1 and CDR2: LNHDA, SQIVND (reference sequence). The CDR3 contains 15 residues. CDR3 DNA: TGTGCCAGTAGTATAGGAGGGGGAATTATTGTCGGCTACACCTTC. This codes for CASSIGGGIIVGYTF. Supplemented by reference TRBV19 and TRBJ1-2, the full variable domain reads DGGITQSPKYLFRKEGQNVTLSCEQNLNHDAMYWYRQDPGQGLRLIYYSQIVNDFQKGDIAEGYSVSREKKESFPLTVTSAQKNPTAFYLCASSIGGGIIVGYTFGSGTRLTVV.

This sequence joins TRBV2 and TRBJ2-1; perhaps TRBD1 as D (6 bases). V gave up 1 base and J gave up 8 bases, with 6 bases separating them. The CDR3 totals 12 residues. The V gene's germline CDR1 is SNHLY and CDR2 FYNNEI. DNA for the CDR3: TGTGCCAGCAGTGAAGACAGGGATGAGCAGTTCTTC. Its protein is CASSEDRDEQFF.

The rearrangement links TRBV30 to TRBJ2-7; TRBD2 aligns across 8 bases. CDR3 length: 15 amino acids. The germline V gene has CDR1 GTSNPN and CDR2 SVGIG (reference sequence). The junction had 6 bases not matched to a gene; V was cut back by 1 base and J by 1 base. Here the CDR3 DNA reads TGTGCCTGGAGTGCGCGGGGGGTCCTATCCTACGAGCAGTACTTC. Its protein product is CAWSARGVLSYEQYF.

CDR3 amino acids: CASSPSPGQGAYGYTF. CDR3 DNA sequence: TGTGCCAGCTCACCCTCTCCGGGACAGGGGGCGTATGGCTACACCTTC. V is TRBV18 and J is TRBJ1-2, with TRBD1 identical over 12 bases. Germline lookup yields CDR1 KGHSH and CDR2 LQKENI. The ends lost 3 bases at V and 5 bases at J; junction bases unmatched: 7. The CDR3 totals 16 residues.

The chain is built from TRBV28 and TRBJ1-5; D ambiguous. CDR1 is MDHEN and CDR2 is SYDVKM in the germline V gene. The length of the CDR3 is 13 residues. Trimming stripped 5 bases from V and 0 bases from J, with 5 bases between. DNA for the CDR3: TGTGCCAGCAGTCCCTATAGCAATCAGCCCCAGCATTTT. It translates to CASSPYSNQPQHF.